The T cell receptor (beta chain) under discussion was sequenced for a study of blood T cell repertoires in COVID-19 (dated by TCRdb to the early 2020s). Context from the whole study: Collaborator samples came from the United States, Italy and Spain and covered acute and convalescent phases of COVID-19. The prospective study material was composed of cDNA or gDNA derived from T cells, B-cell-depleted T cells, or PBMCs. Deeply sampled blood TCRbeta repertoires from subjects exposed to, actively infected with, or recovered from COVID-19 were included in the dataset. The repertoires were released in a freely available public database intended as a resource for research on the immune response to SARS-CoV-2. The samples were drawn from the first 160 participants of the ongoing ImmuneRACE study and from 950 to 1,500 subjects provided by 6 global collaborators. Sample metadata almost always included a de-identified subject ID, COVID-19 status, age in years and sex. Where available, HLA class I and class II types were obtained from metadata supplied by the sample provider rather than from assay-based typing. What the study reported, not specific to this receptor: The amount of clinical and demographic metadata varied by source and participant and was provided uncurated.

Whole blood was collected in K2EDTA tubes by collaborating institutions according to the institutions' own protocols. Collaborator samples were shipped for TCRbeta analysis as frozen whole blood, isolated PBMCs, or DNA extracted from either sample type. TCRbeta CDR3 regions were amplified from genomic DNA using the immunoSEQ Assay, a bias-controlled multiplex PCR. Processing in the source paper ran as follows. Nucleated cell counts per sample were estimated from amplification of reference gene primers within the assay. To quantify the absolute abundance of each unique TCRbeta CDR3 rearrangement, sequence reads were collapsed and filtered. For each sample, productive Simpson clonality was calculated as the square root of Simpson's diversity index across productive rearrangements. TCRdb carries this immuneACCESS record with in-frame sequences only. Its versions omit some clonotypes, under half of them owing to an unresolved V gene in the studies checked, with the rest unexplained. V and J calls and clone size follow that table, whereas D and trimming were derived from the DNA. A total of around 100,000 clones appear in this sample, around nine tenths of them only once. Of the sample, around 5.7% falls within the top ten clones.

Concerning this clone itself: The specificity of this receptor is unknown. No much larger clonotype is one base removed from it; base qualities were not supplied.

V is pared back by 2 bases and J by 0 bases, with 14 bases lying between the germline termini. The CDR3 numbers 17 residues from cysteine through phenylalanine. Only the CDR3 region is kept as DNA, spanning 51 bases read in frame from base 1. The germline V gene provides CDR1 MNHEY and CDR2 SVGEGT. The sequence joins TRBV6-2 or TRBV6-3 to TRBJ2-1; no confident D gene assignment can be made. The TCR comes from a man between 65 and 85 years old with acute or convalescent COVID-19. The sample comprised peripheral blood. The DNA sequence is as follows: TGTGCCAGCAGTTACCCAACCTACTGGAGCTCCTACAATGAGCAGTTCTTC. It codes for CASSYPTYWSSYNEQFF.